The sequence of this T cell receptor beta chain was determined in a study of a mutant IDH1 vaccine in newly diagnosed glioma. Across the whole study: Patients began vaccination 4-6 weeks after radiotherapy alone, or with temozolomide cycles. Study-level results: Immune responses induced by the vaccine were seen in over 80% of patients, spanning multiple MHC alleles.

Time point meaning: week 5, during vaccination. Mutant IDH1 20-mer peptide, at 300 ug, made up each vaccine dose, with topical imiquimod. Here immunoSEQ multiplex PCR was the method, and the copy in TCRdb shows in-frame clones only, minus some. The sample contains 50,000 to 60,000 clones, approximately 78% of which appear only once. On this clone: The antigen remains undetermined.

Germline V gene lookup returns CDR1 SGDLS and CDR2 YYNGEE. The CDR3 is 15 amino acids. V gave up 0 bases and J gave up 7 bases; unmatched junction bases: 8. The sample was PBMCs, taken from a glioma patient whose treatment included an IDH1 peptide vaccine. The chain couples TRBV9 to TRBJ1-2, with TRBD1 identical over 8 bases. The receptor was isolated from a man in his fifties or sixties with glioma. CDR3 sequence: CASSVEPGGATGYTF. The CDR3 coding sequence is TGTGCCAGCAGCGTAGAGCCAGGGGGCGCAACTGGCTACACCTTC.